The clone carrying this T cell receptor beta chain came up many times. What it binds is unknown. The ends lost 4 bases at V and 7 bases at J; junction bases unmatched: 0. The CDR3 covers 12 residues. The germline V gene encodes CDR1 ENHRY and CDR2 SYGVKD. This entry is derived from a study of CD8 T cells in ankylosing spondylitis. Study-wide results and limits: The study identified a TCR beta motif of under ten highly homologous variants that appeared characteristic of ankylosing spondylitis blood.

Via MiXCR, TCRdb re-called the 5' RACE reads, giving one row per CDR3 protein. The sample holds 750,000 to 850,000 distinct CDR3 sequences; over 9.5% are singletons and the top ten take just over 0.5%. The V call is TRBV10-3, the J call TRBJ1-2, with 10 bases lining up with TRBD1. The clonotype comes from a male donor with ankylosing spondylitis. The source material was blood, either unsorted or a sorted T cell fraction (not recorded which). This CDR3 reads CAISGQGAGYTF. In DNA, the CDR3 is TGTGCCATCAGTGGACAGGGGGCTGGCTACACCTTC.